Listed below are T cell receptor beta chains from one sample, sequenced in a study of blood T cell repertoires in COVID-19. The method was immunoSEQ multiplex PCR; TCRdb's version includes in-frame clones alone and lacks a portion of them. This table holds a few hundred thousand clones, 80% to 85% found once. The sequenced sample consisted of peripheral blood. The receptor set was obtained from a man between 60 and 70 years old with acute or convalescent COVID-19. CDR3s include the opening cysteine and the closing phenylalanine or tryptophan. The order of the fields is J gene, clone size, CDR3 length, V gene, D gene, CDR3 protein, CDR3 DNA. The D gene is left open where the match is weak. Only part of the rows carry a size: once, few, many, or a class if the clone is expanded.

TRBJ1-2 NA 14 TRBV5-4 TRBD1 CASSLAQGDGGYTF TGTGCCAGCAGCTTGGCTCAGGGGGACGGCGGCTACACCTTC
TRBJ2-7 NA 12 TRBV12-3/TRBV12-4 NA CASSLGSYEQYF TGTGCCAGCAGTTTAGGCAGCTACGAGCAGTACTTC
TRBJ1-5 NA 15 TRBV19 TRBD1 CASSTGQGGGQPQHF TGTGCCAGTAGTACCGGACAGGGAGGAGGTCAGCCCCAGCATTTT
TRBJ1-6 NA 16 TRBV5-1 NA CASSAGLSSYNSPLHF TGCGCCAGCAGCGCAGGCTTGAGCTCCTATAATTCACCCCTCCACTTT
TRBJ2-1 NA 15 TRBV10-3 TRBD2 CAINAAGASYNEQFF TGTGCCATCAACGCAGCGGGAGCATCCTACAATGAGCAGTTCTTC
TRBJ1-2 NA 18 TRBV11-3 NA CASSLGTGVNSILYGYTF TGTGCCAGCAGCTTAGGGACGGGGGTCAACTCTATTCTCTATGGCTACACCTTC
TRBJ2-3 NA 15 TRBV18 NA CASSPQRDSTDTQYF TGTGCCAGCTCACCTCAACGGGATAGCACAGATACGCAGTATTTT
TRBJ1-2 few 16 TRBV19 TRBD1 CASSISGTVPNYGYTF TGTGCCAGTAGTATTAGTGGGACAGTTCCTAACTATGGCTACACCTTC
TRBJ2-7 NA 17 TRBV11-2 TRBD1 CASSLDQGGAWFYEQYF TGTGCCAGCAGCTTAGATCAAGGGGGCGCATGGTTCTACGAGCAGTACTTC
TRBJ2-7 NA 12 TRBV11-1 TRBD2 CASSGREWEQYF TGTGCCAGCAGCGGGCGGGAGTGGGAGCAGTACTTC
TRBJ1-2 once 14 TRBV30 TRBD1 CAWSEGTGGGGYTF TGTGCCTGGAGCGAAGGGACAGGGGGCGGTGGCTACACCTTC
TRBJ2-5 NA 15 TRBV6-6 TRBD2 CASTASGAQKETQYF TGTGCCAGCACGGCAAGCGGGGCCCAGAAAGAGACCCAGTACTTC
TRBJ1-2 NA 17 TRBV3-1/TRBV3-2 TRBD1 CASSQVAGQAFNYGYTF TGTGCCAGCAGCCAAGTGGCGGGACAGGCCTTTAACTATGGCTACACCTTC
TRBJ2-6 NA 17 TRBV11-2 NA CASSLEWGQTGANVLTF TGTGCCAGCAGCTTAGAGTGGGGACAAACTGGGGCCAACGTCCTGACTTTC
TRBJ2-3 NA 14 TRBV9 NA CASSPGLYDDTQYF TGTGCCAGCAGCCCCGGACTCTATGATGATACGCAGTATTTT
TRBJ1-1 once 14 TRBV19 NA CASIGGPGITEAFF TGTGCCAGTATAGGGGGACCGGGTATCACTGAAGCTTTCTTT
TRBJ2-1 NA 17 TRBV7-6 NA CASSLARGRFLNNEQFF TGTGCCAGCAGCTTAGCCAGGGGACGGTTCCTTAACAATGAGCAGTTCTTC
TRBJ2-4 NA 20 TRBV4-1 TRBD2 CASSQEGRTSGPLAKNIQYF TGCGCCAGCAGCCAAGAGGGGAGGACTAGCGGCCCGCTAGCCAAAAACATTCAGTACTTC
TRBJ2-3 NA 17 TRBV19 TRBD1 CASSIRPQGKYTDTQYF TGTGCCAGTAGTATCCGCCCACAGGGGAAATACACAGATACGCAGTATTTT
TRBJ2-3 NA 14 TRBV2 NA CASSAGQVTDTQYF TGTGCCAGCAGTGCAGGTCAGGTCACAGATACGCAGTATTTT
TRBJ2-5 NA 16 TRBV15 NA CATSRGIQTSQETQYF TGTGCCACCAGCAGGGGTATACAGACCTCACAAGAGACCCAGTACTTC
TRBJ1-2 NA 14 TRBV3-1/TRBV3-2 TRBD1 CASSQVIGTDGYTF TGTGCCAGCAGCCAAGTGATAGGGACAGATGGCTACACCTTC